One and the same sample provided the 15 T cell receptor beta chains below, sequenced in a study of CD8+ T cells in alopecia areata. In each case, RNA was isolated and then reverse transcribed into cDNA as the sequencing template. The data were produced by immunoSEQ multiplex PCR, yet TCRdb's version contains in-frame clones alone and is incomplete. The data show 9,500 to 15,000 clones, more than 50% seen once. Peripheral blood, together with lesional scalp punch biopsies, was collected from alopecia areata patients. Input material: skin. These receptors were taken from a human donor with alopecia areata.

V is TRBV28 and J is TRBJ2-7, with 8 positions matching TRBD2. Germline V gene sequence: CDR1 MDHEN, CDR2 SYDVKM. With V trimmed by 7 bases and J by 5 bases, 7 bases remained unmatched. The CDR3 length is 13 residues. CDR3 nucleotide sequence: TGTGCCAGCAAGGCGGGGGGTTCCCACGAGCAGTACTTC. This gives the protein CASKAGGSHEQYF.

This clone was observed a single time. This chain connects TRBV5-4 to TRBJ2-5, with D unclear. The germline CDR1 and CDR2 sequences are SGHNT and YYREEE (reference sequence). Trimming took 3 bases from V and 1 from J, leaving 1 base between them. CDR3 size: 11 residues. In DNA form, the CDR3 reads TGTGCCAGCAGCTCCCAAGAGACCCAGTACTTC. It specifies CASSSQETQYF.

This clone was observed a handful of times. The genes are TRBV28 and TRBJ2-3; D possibly matches TRBD1 or TRBD2 (7 bases each). The CDR3 contains 14 residues. Germline assignment: CDR1 MDHEN and CDR2 SYDVKM. V lost 5 bases, J lost 8 bases, and 17 bases lay in between. Here the CDR3 DNA reads TGTGCCAGCAGTCCCCAGGGGGGGGCTGGTACGCAGTATTTT. Its translation: CASSPQGGAGTQYF.

The chain employs TRBV19 and TRBJ2-5; D tentatively reads TRBD1 or TRBD2 (5 bases each). Trimming stripped 4 bases from V and 2 bases from J, with 14 bases between. CDR3 length equals 15 residues. Germline CDR1 LNHDA, CDR2 SQIVND (reference sequence). The CDR3 is CASSTSGTVQETQYF. CDR3 nucleotides: TGTGCCAGTAGTACCTCAGGGACGGTTCAAGAGACCCAGTACTTC.

This clone was counted only a few times. The rearrangement uses TRBV12-2 and TRBJ1-4. TRBV12-2 is a pseudogene locus. The CDR3 has 14 residues. The CDR3 coding sequence is TGTGCAAGTCGCTTAGGCAGCCCTAAAGAAAAACTGTTTTTT. It encodes CASRLGSPKEKLFF.

This chain connects TRBV10-3 to TRBJ2-1; D ambiguous. The germline gives CDR1 ENHRY, CDR2 SYGVKD. The V end lost 8 bases, the J end lost 5 bases, and 10 bases lay between the germline ends. CDR3 length: 12 residues. Here the CDR3 DNA reads TGTGCCATCCTCCGGCCCAACAATGAGCAGTTCTTC. Its translation is CAILRPNNEQFF.

V is TRBV4-1 and J is TRBJ2-7; 7 bases line up with TRBD1. J lost 5 bases, V lost 3 bases, and 10 bases had no gene match. CDR1 is MGHRA and CDR2 is YSYEKL in the germline V gene. The CDR3 length is 15 residues. The CDR3 loop reads CASSHLDRALHEQYF. The CDR3 DNA is TGCGCCAGCAGCCACCTAGACAGGGCTCTCCACGAGCAGTACTTC.

This CDR3 is CASSLAGTGLTTEAFF. The CDR3 coding sequence is TGCGCCAGCAGCTTGGCGGGGACAGGGTTGACCACTGAAGCTTTCTTT. This chain joins TRBV5-1 and TRBJ1-1, with 9 bases that match TRBD1. The CDR3 has 16 residues. Germline V gene data show CDR1 as SGHRS and CDR2 as YFSETQ. The J segment lost 4 bases and the V segment lost 0 bases, leaving 7 bases of the junction unmatched.

The chain has TRBV5-6 and TRBJ2-3; D is perhaps TRBD1 (6 bases). There are 13 residues in the CDR3. Per germline, CDR1 SGHDT and CDR2 YYEEEE. Trimming took 6 bases from V and 3 from J, leaving 11 bases between them. The CDR3 DNA reads TGTGCCAGCAAAAGGGGGTGGACAGATACGCAGTATTTT. Translated: CASKRGWTDTQYF. Supplemented by reference TRBV5-6 and TRBJ2-3, the full variable domain reads DAGVTQSPTHLIKTRGQQVTLRCSPKSGHDTVSWYQQALGQGPQFIFQYYEEEERQRGNFPDRFSGHQFPNYSSELNVNALLLGDSALYLCASKRGWTDTQYFGPGTRLTVL.

The gene calls are TRBV29-1 and TRBJ2-1; D gene uncertain. The CDR3 totals 11 residues. V gave up 3 bases and J gave up 5 bases, with 5 bases separating them. Germline V gene data show CDR1 as SQVTM and CDR2 as ANQGSEA. The CDR3 nucleotides are TGCAGCGTTGATAGGGACAATGAGCAGTTCTTC. It codes for CSVDRDNEQFF.

This sequence joins TRBV7-2 and TRBJ2-1, with 9 positions matching TRBD1. The germline V gene encodes CDR1 SGHTA and CDR2 FQGNSA. The trim removed 4 bases at V and 7 bases at J, leaving 11 bases unmatched. CDR3 length: 16 amino acids. Here the CDR3 DNA reads TGTGCCAGCAGCTGGCTCCCGGGACAGGGAAGGAATGAGCAGTTCTTC. Its translation is CASSWLPGQGRNEQFF.

The chain joins TRBV27 to TRBJ2-5; TRBD2 agrees at 9 bases. Unmatched junction bases numbered 9, after V lost 5 bases and J lost 2 bases. Germline V gives CDR1 MNHEY, CDR2 SMNVEV (reference sequence). The CDR3 totals 16 residues. CDR3 in amino acids: CASSALAGQGQETQYF. The CDR3 DNA reads as TGTGCCAGCAGTGCTCTAGCGGGGCAGGGGCAAGAGACCCAGTACTTC.

V gene TRBV9 combines with J gene TRBJ2-1; TRBD2 aligns across 7 bases. V lost 3 bases and J lost 0; bases outside the gene matches: 6. The CDR3 consists of 16 residues. Germline V gene sequence: CDR1 SGDLS, CDR2 YYNGEE. In nucleotides, the CDR3 is TGTGCCAGCAGCGCACACCAGCGGGACTCCTACAATGAGCAGTTCTTC. Protein: CASSAHQRDSYNEQFF.

This clone was observed a single time. The V call is TRBV2, the J call TRBJ1-6, with TRBD1 matching 10 bases. V gave up 2 bases and J gave up 7 bases; unmatched junction bases: 5. This CDR3 region has 16 residues. Germline V gene data show CDR1 as SNHLY and CDR2 as FYNNEI. The CDR3 nucleotides are TGTGCCAGCAGTGAAAGAGGACAGGGGGTGAATTCACCCCTCCACTTT. Residues: CASSERGQGVNSPLHF.

This clone occurred once. The V call is TRBV9, the J call TRBJ2-3, with D perhaps matching TRBD1 (5 bases). Germline CDR1 SGDLS, CDR2 YYNGEE. The CDR3 spans 17 residues. Trimming took 0 bases from V and 8 from J, leaving 22 bases between them. CDR3 bases: TGTGCCAGCAGCGTAGCTCAGGGTAACCTCCGAAGTGTTACGCAGTATTTT. It specifies CASSVAQGNLRSVTQYF.